The source of this T cell receptor beta chain is a study of T-cell memory formation after mild COVID-19. Study-wide results and limits: CD4+ contracting clones lay mainly in CM and EM, CD8+ ones in EMRA. Second-wave clones reaching peak frequency on day 37 lacked confirmed SARS-CoV-2 specificity.

UMIs and sample barcodes were carried by the TCR alpha and TCR beta cDNA libraries that 5'RACE produced using constant-segment primers. TCRdb used MiXCR to reprocess the 5' RACE reads, holding one entry per CDR3 protein. The repertoire has about 200,000 distinct CDR3 sequences, 9.5% of them found once; the top ten carry 3.5% to 4%. This clonotype was seen many times. Its cognate antigen is unknown. The CDR3 runs 13 residues. With 0 bases removed from V and 1 base from J, the gap between germline ends came to 4 bases. Germline values: CDR1 SGHRS, CDR2 YFSETQ. V usage is TRBV5-1 and J usage is TRBJ1-1; D remains ambiguous. The source material was PBMCs or a T cell subset sorted from them (not recorded which). The clonotype was recovered from a man younger than 35 who had mild COVID-19 (a few samples of this study predate the infection). Cell type and time point are not known. The CDR3 DNA is TGCGCCAGCAGCTTGGCGCCGAACACTGAAGCTTTCTTT. The encoded protein is CASSLAPNTEAFF. The full variable domain, its missing parts supplied by reference TRBV5-1 and TRBJ1-1, is KAGVTQTPRYLIKTRGQQVTLSCSPISGHRSVSWYQQTPGQGLQFLFEYFSETQRNKGNFPGRFSGRQFSNSRSEMNVSTLELGDSALYLCASSLAPNTEAFFGQGTRLTVV.